Following are 19 T cell receptor beta chains from one sample sequenced in a study of neoadjuvant anti-PD-1 for oral cavity cancer. The data were produced by immunoSEQ multiplex PCR, yet TCRdb's version contains in-frame clones alone and is incomplete. The repertoire holds about 79,000 clones, with around 83% as singletons. The sequences come from PBMCs, collected before nivolumab (anti-PD-1) treatment. Receptor source: a person between 40 and 85 years old with oral cavity squamous cell carcinoma.

This clone was found a few times. The CDR3: CAISDTGVGSGELFF. In DNA form, the CDR3 reads TGTGCCATCAGTGACACAGGGGTCGGGTCCGGGGAGCTGTTTTTT. The J gene is TRBJ2-2, the V gene TRBV10-3, with 7 bases that match TRBD1. CDR1 is ENHRY, CDR2 SYGVKD, per germline. Trimming cost V 3 bases and J 6 bases; bases outside gene matches: 7. This CDR3 contains 15 residues.

V gene TRBV29-1 combines with J gene TRBJ1-4; possibly TRBD1 for D (6 bases). CDR3 length: 12 residues. The germline V and J ends were trimmed by 6 bases and 7 bases, with 12 bases remaining between them. Germline CDR1 is SQVTM and CDR2 is ANQGSEA. In DNA form, the CDR3 reads TGCAGCGTGGTACAGGGTGGTGAAAAACTGTTTTTT. This translates into CSVVQGGEKLFF.

The CDR3 loop is CASSPSDRRGQPQHF. CDR3 nucleotide sequence: TGTGCCAGCAGCCCGTCGGACAGGCGGGGTCAGCCCCAGCATTTT. The J gene is TRBJ1-5, the V gene TRBV7-3, with 7 bases fitting TRBD1. V shed 5 bases and J 6 bases; nucleotides not matched to a gene: 10. The germline gives CDR1 SGHTA, CDR2 FQGTGA. There are 15 residues in the CDR3.

The chain couples TRBV2 to TRBJ2-1, with D perhaps matching TRBD2 (6 bases). Trimming cost V 6 bases and J 7 bases, with 16 bases left between them. The CDR3 totals 14 residues. Germline CDR1 and CDR2: SNHLY and FYNNEI. The CDR3 loop is CASRQPGLTNEQFF. The DNA for the CDR3 is TGTGCCAGCAGGCAACCGGGACTTACGAATGAGCAGTTCTTC. Using reference TRBV2 and TRBJ2-1 for the parts outside the CDR3, the full variable domain is EPEVTQTPSHQVTQMGQEVILRCVPISNHLYFYWYRQILGQKVEFLVSFYNNEISEKSEIFDDQFSVERPDGSNFTLKIRSTKLEDSAMYFCASRQPGLTNEQFFGPGTRLTVL.

This clone was observed a few times. This chain uses TRBV6-1 with TRBJ2-7, with TRBD1 matching over 12 bases. Per germline, CDR1 MNHNS and CDR2 SASEGT. This CDR3 is built from 14 residues. With 7 bases clipped from V and 6 bases from J, the junction kept 7 bases outside the gene matches. CDR3 protein: CASISGTGGFEQYF. The CDR3 bases are TGTGCCAGCATATCCGGGACAGGGGGCTTCGAGCAGTACTTC.

The V call is TRBV27, the J call TRBJ2-3, with 8 bases lining up with TRBD1. The CDR3 consists of 14 residues. Per the germline V gene, CDR1 is MNHEY and CDR2 is SMNVEV (reference sequence). Losses at the gene ends were 3 bases for V and 5 bases for J; bases not matched to a gene: 4. CDR3 DNA: TGTGCCAGCAGTTTGACAGGGGCGCTAGATACGCAGTATTTT. It specifies CASSLTGALDTQYF.

This chain uses TRBV21-1 with TRBJ1-1. TRBV21-1 counts as a pseudogene. The CDR3 runs 12 residues. As DNA, the CDR3 is TGTGCCAGCGCCCCTGGAGCCGCCAAAGCTTTCTTT. This codes for CASAPGAAKAFF.

The rearrangement links TRBV18 to TRBJ1-6, with TRBD1 identical over 8 bases. The germline V gene has CDR1 KGHSH and CDR2 LQKENI. With 1 base clipped from V and 8 bases from J, the junction kept 1 base outside the gene matches. This CDR3 is 14 amino acids long. CDR3 region: CASSPQDRDSPLHF. The CDR3 nucleotides are TGTGCCAGCTCACCACAGGACAGGGATTCACCCCTCCACTTT.

The chain has TRBV4-1 and TRBJ1-5, with a weak D call TRBD1 (6 bases). Germline V CDR1 and CDR2: MGHRA, YSYEKL. V dropped 2 bases and J dropped 8 bases, with 19 bases sitting between them. This CDR3 has 16 residues. The CDR3 spells CASSQSSHQGREPQHF. As DNA, the CDR3 is TGCGCCAGCAGCCAAAGTAGCCACCAGGGGCGGGAGCCCCAGCATTTT.

The chain couples TRBV27 to TRBJ2-7, with 9 positions matching TRBD1. Germline assignment: CDR1 MNHEY and CDR2 SMNVEV (reference sequence). V shed 6 bases, J shed 3 bases, and the junction held 18 bases outside the gene matches. This CDR3 contains 18 residues. The CDR3 loop reads CASSLTSPQTGGFYEQYF. As DNA, the CDR3 is TGTGCCAGCAGCCTTACATCCCCTCAGACAGGGGGTTTCTACGAGCAGTACTTC.

The V gene is TRBV27, the J gene TRBJ2-6; perhaps TRBD1 as D (5 bases). Trimming cost V 3 bases and J 1 base, with 13 bases left between them. Germline V lookup: CDR1 MNHEY, CDR2 SMNVEV (reference sequence). The CDR3 is 17 residues long. Written as DNA, the CDR3 is TGTGCCAGCAGTTTCCTCAGGGTGGCTTCTGGGGCCAACGTCCTGACTTTC. Protein: CASSFLRVASGANVLTF.

CDR3 region: CAISDVGGYGYTF. The DNA of the CDR3 is TGTGCCATCAGTGACGTGGGTGGCTATGGCTACACCTTC. The V and J genes are TRBV10-3 and TRBJ1-2; D uncertain. This CDR3 is 13 amino acids long. V was cut by 3 bases and J by 4 bases, with 9 bases left in between. In germline, CDR1 is ENHRY, CDR2 SYGVKD.

The V and J genes are TRBV10-3 and TRBJ2-1; the D gene is possibly TRBD2 (6 bases). Trimming removed 8 bases from V and 10 bases from J, with 15 bases in between. Looked up from germline, CDR1 is ENHRY and CDR2 is SYGVKD. This CDR3 is 12 amino acids long. The CDR3 nucleotides are TGTGCCATCGGCGGGTCGGGAGACGAGCAGTTCTTC. Its protein product is CAIGGSGDEQFF.

Only a few counts were recorded for this clone. The V call is TRBV6-1, the J call TRBJ2-3; maybe TRBD1 (6 bases). Germline V gene data show CDR1 as MNHNS and CDR2 as SASEGT. Trimming removed 11 bases from V and 3 bases from J, with 12 bases in between. The CDR3 has 12 amino acids. CDR3 region: CAEGDTTDTQYF. The DNA of the CDR3 is TGTGCCGAGGGGGATACGACAGATACGCAGTATTTT.

The rearrangement uses TRBV5-1 and TRBJ2-7; 8 positions agree with TRBD1. Germline CDR1 is SGHRS and CDR2 is YFSETQ. The J segment lost 9 bases and the V segment lost 4 bases, leaving 9 bases of the junction unmatched. The CDR3 runs 13 residues. In nucleotides, the CDR3 is TGCGCCAGCAGCGTAGGACAGGGAAGTCGGCAGTACTTC. Its translation is CASSVGQGSRQYF.

CDR3 bases: TGCAGCGTTGCGTTGATGTCGCACGGGGAGCTGTTTTTT. This translates into CSVALMSHGELFF. J is TRBJ2-2 and V is TRBV29-1, with unresolved D. The CDR3 spans 13 residues. CDR1 is SQVTM, CDR2 ANQGSEA, per germline. V lost 4 bases to trimming and J lost 7 bases, with 13 bases between them.

The CDR3 coding sequence is TGTGCCTGGAGTAAGGGGAAACAAGAGACCCAGTACTTC. Its translation is CAWSKGKQETQYF. This rearrangement joins TRBV30 to TRBJ2-5; D might be TRBD1 (5 bases). Trimming pared 2 bases from V and 2 bases from J, leaving 9 bases between. This CDR3 has 13 amino acids. Germline loops: CDR1 GTSNPN, CDR2 SVGIG (reference sequence). Complete variable domain (other parts from reference TRBV30 and TRBJ2-5): SQTIHQWPATLVQPVGSPLSLECTVEGTSNPNLYWYRQAAGRGLQLLFYSVGIGQISSEVPQNLSASRPQDRQFILSSKKLLLSDSGFYLCAWSKGKQETQYFGPGTRLLVL.

V gene TRBV7-8 combines with J gene TRBJ2-7; possibly TRBD1 for D (5 bases). V was pared by 5 bases and J by 5 bases, with 13 bases between. Germline lookup yields CDR1 SGHVS and CDR2 FQNEAQ. The length of the CDR3 is 13 residues. CDR3 protein: CASSRATGHEQYF. As DNA, the CDR3 is TGTGCCAGCAGCCGGGCCACAGGTCACGAGCAGTACTTC.

The chain couples TRBV18 to TRBJ2-2; no clear D. In germline, CDR1 is KGHSH, CDR2 LQKENI. The CDR3 length is 14 residues. V lost 1 base to trimming and J lost 0 bases, with 3 bases between them. The CDR3 DNA sequence: TGTGCCAGCTCACCACAGACGAACACCGGGGAGCTGTTTTTT. The encoded protein is CASSPQTNTGELFF.